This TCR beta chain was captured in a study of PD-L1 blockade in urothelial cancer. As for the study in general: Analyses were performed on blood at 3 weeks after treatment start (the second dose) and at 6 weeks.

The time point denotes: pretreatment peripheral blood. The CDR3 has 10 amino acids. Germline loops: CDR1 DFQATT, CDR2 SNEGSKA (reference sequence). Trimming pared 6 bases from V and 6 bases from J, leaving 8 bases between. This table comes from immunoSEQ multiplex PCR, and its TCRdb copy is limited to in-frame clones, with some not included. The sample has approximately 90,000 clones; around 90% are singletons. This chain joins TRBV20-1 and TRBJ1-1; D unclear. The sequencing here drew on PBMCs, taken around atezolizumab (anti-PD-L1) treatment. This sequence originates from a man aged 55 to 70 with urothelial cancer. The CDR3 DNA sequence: TGCAGTGCGGCCAACGCTGAAGCTTTCTTT. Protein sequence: CSAANAEAFF.